This T cell receptor (beta chain) was identified in a study of shared clonotypes between healthy human individuals. Points on this clone: The antigen is unknown.

General observations from the study: Some naive CD4 clonotypes, 4% to 6%, turned up in common across several donors. Non-shared clonotypes had lower generation probabilities than clonotypes shared by all four sorted-subset donors.

This table comes from immunoSEQ multiplex PCR, and its TCRdb copy is limited to in-frame clones, with some not included. Among approximately 1,000,000 clones, 70% to 85% were seen once, and the ten largest hold approximately 0.95%. The clonotype originates from a man aged 18 to 29 in good health. Some clones in this sample may be carry-over from other donors' samples. The specimen was memory CD4+ T cells from PBMCs. Subset noted: CD45RA-negative fraction.

The CDR3 loop reads CASSLTYWDTGELFF. The DNA for the CDR3 is TGTGCCAGCAGCTTAACCTACTGGGACACCGGGGAGCTGTTTTTT. The chain recombines TRBV7-2 with TRBJ2-2; D not resolved. V gave up 2 bases and J gave up 3 bases, with 10 bases separating them. The CDR3 runs 15 residues. CDR1 and CDR2 (germline): SGHTA, FQGNSA. The full variable domain, with the rest looked up from reference TRBV7-2 and TRBJ2-2, is GAGVSQSPSNKVTEKGKDVELRCDPISGHTALYWYRQSLGQGLEFLIYFQGNSAPDKSGLPSDRFSAERTGGSVSTLTIQRTQQEDSAVYLCASSLTYWDTGELFFGEGSRLTVL.